The 22 T cell receptor beta chains below were found in one sample sequenced in a study of beta chain features in type 1 diabetes. Study outcomes and limitations: Among patients with Type 1 diabetes, TCRB CDR3s were moderately but significantly shorter in every one of the four CD4+ subsets.

Expressed TCRB transcripts were sequenced because the entire RNA isolate underwent reverse transcription. Libraries were prepared by immunoSEQ multiplex PCR; TCRdb keeps only in-frame clonotypes and omits some of them. The sample yields roughly 330,000 clones, roughly 14% seen once. These receptors have no identified antigens. Sequenced sample: naive CD4+ T cells from blood. These receptors were collected from a woman aged 18-29 years with type 1 diabetes.

This clone was recorded a few times. The chain joins TRBV14 to TRBJ2-7; D not certain. V was clipped by 1 base and J by 2 bases, with 6 bases between them. The germline V gene has CDR1 SGHDN and CDR2 FVKESK. The CDR3 totals 13 residues. This chain's CDR3 is CASSQGATYEQYF. CDR3 sequence (DNA): TGTGCCAGCAGCCAAGGAGCTACCTACGAGCAGTACTTC.

V and J are TRBV28 and TRBJ2-7, with 9 nucleotides matching TRBD2. The CDR3 consists of 14 residues. CDR1 MDHEN and CDR2 SYDVKM come from the germline V gene. Trimming took 6 bases from V and 5 from J; bases not matched to a gene: 8. The CDR3 nucleotides read TGTGCCAGCAGAGAAGCGGGACTAGCAAACGAGCAGTACGTC. It encodes CASREAGLANEQYV.

This clone was seen more than once but under ten times. V is TRBV5-1 and J is TRBJ1-1; 7 bases fit TRBD1. Per germline, CDR1 SGHRS and CDR2 YFSETQ. The V and J ends lost 4 bases and 4 bases, in that order; junction bases with no gene match: 7. The CDR3 is 14 residues long. CDR3 nucleotide sequence: TGCGCCAGCAGCGGGACAGTTTCGGGCACTGAAGCTTTCTTT. It encodes CASSGTVSGTEAFF.

This sequence joins TRBV5-1 and TRBJ2-1; 7 bases match TRBD2. This CDR3 region has 18 residues. Trimming cost V 0 bases and J 0 bases; bases outside gene matches: 9. The germline V gene has CDR1 SGHRS and CDR2 YFSETQ. The CDR3 DNA reads TGCGCCAGCAGCTTGGCCACGAGCGGGGCCCTCTCCTACAATGAGCAGTTCTTC. Translating gives CASSLATSGALSYNEQFF.

This clone was picked up a small number of times. The chain recombines TRBV5-6 with TRBJ2-5, with D maybe TRBD2 (5 bases). The CDR3 covers 14 residues. The V gene's germline CDR1 is SGHDT and CDR2 YYEEEE. Trimming took 4 bases from V and 4 from J, leaving 14 bases between them. This CDR3 reads CASSRARGVETQYF. CDR3 in DNA: TGTGCCAGCAGCCGAGCCCGGGGTGTAGAGACCCAGTACTTC.

In DNA, the CDR3 is TGCGCCAGCAGCCAAGTACGACTAGCGGGTACCTACGAGCAGTACGTC. Protein sequence: CASSQVRLAGTYEQYV. The chain carries TRBV4-3 and TRBJ2-7; 10 nucleotides match TRBD2. The CDR3 has 16 residues. CDR1 LGHNA and CDR2 YSLEER come from the germline V gene. Trimming cost V 1 base and J 2 bases; bases outside gene matches: 5.

This clone has just a few counts. The V call is TRBV30, the J call TRBJ2-3, with TRBD2 matching over 7 bases. Per germline, CDR1 GTSNPN and CDR2 SVGIG (reference sequence). The ends lost 7 bases at V and 11 bases at J; junction bases unmatched: 15. This CDR3 has 13 amino acids. The CDR3 is CAFSRDYNSGQYF. In DNA, the CDR3 is TGTGCCTTTTCCCGGGACTACAATTCCGGGCAGTATTTT. Full variable domain (outside the CDR3, taken from reference TRBV30 and TRBJ2-3): SQTIHQWPATLVQPVGSPLSLECTVEGTSNPNLYWYRQAAGRGLQLLFYSVGIGQISSEVPQNLSASRPQDRQFILSSKKLLLSDSGFYLCAFSRDYNSGQYFGPGTRLTVL.

In its sample, this clone was seen a few times. This rearrangement joins TRBV7-7 to TRBJ2-1; no firm D call. Germline loops: CDR1 SSHAT, CDR2 FNYEAQ (reference sequence). This CDR3 comprises 13 residues. The V and J ends lost 6 bases and 9 bases respectively, with 15 bases between them. In DNA, the CDR3 is TGTGCCAGCAGTCCCGACTCCCCCGGTGAGCAGTTCTTC. Protein: CASSPDSPGEQFF.

This sequence joins TRBV5-1 and TRBJ2-7; 10 bases align to TRBD2. The ends lost 5 bases at V and 6 bases at J; junction bases unmatched: 5. CDR1 is SGHRS, CDR2 YFSETQ, per germline. The CDR3 extends over 13 amino acids. The CDR3 DNA sequence: TGCGCCAGCAGAGTGCTAGCGGGAGTCGAGCAGTACTTC. Its protein product is CASRVLAGVEQYF.

The table lists this clone with a few counts. The chain uses TRBV6-6 and TRBJ2-1; weak D call: TRBD2 (5 bases). Germline CDR1 is MNHNY and CDR2 is SVGAGI (reference sequence). V was shortened by 7 bases and J by 2 bases, with 12 bases between the two germline ends. The CDR3 has 14 residues. The CDR3 region is CASIADLTYNEQFF. The CDR3 DNA follows: TGTGCCAGCATCGCGGACTTGACCTACAATGAGCAGTTCTTC.

This clone turned up a few times. The gene calls are TRBV7-2 and TRBJ2-5; no clear D gene. This CDR3 has 13 residues. V gave up 4 bases and J gave up 5 bases, with 11 bases separating them. Germline CDR1 reads SGHTA; CDR2 reads FQGNSA. In nucleotides, the CDR3 is TGTGCCAGCAGCTCCTCCCCCCTGGAGACCCAGTACTTC. Amino acid sequence: CASSSSPLETQYF.

V usage is TRBV5-1 and J usage is TRBJ1-1, with 10 nucleotides matching TRBD1. The CDR3 has 12 amino acids. Unmatched junction bases numbered 4, after V lost 7 bases and J lost 7 bases. From germline, CDR1 is SGHRS and CDR2 YFSETQ. The CDR3 nucleotides read TGCGCCAGCTCGGACAGGGGGGGTGAAGCTTTCTTT. Its protein is CASSDRGGEAFF.

The chain combines TRBV7-3 with TRBJ2-2; the D gene is possibly TRBD2 (6 bases). Germline V gene sequence: CDR1 SGHTA, CDR2 FQGTGA. This CDR3 is built from 15 residues. Between the trimmed V and J ends, which lost 3 bases and 5 bases, there was a span of 13 bases. The DNA for the CDR3 is TGTGCCAGCAGCTTCTTCTCTGCGGGGACCGGGGAGCTGTTTTTT. This codes for CASSFFSAGTGELFF.

This clone was seen more than once but under ten times. V gene TRBV11-2 combines with J gene TRBJ2-1, with D possibly matching TRBD1 (5 bases). From germline, CDR1 is SGHAT and CDR2 FQNNGV. The CDR3 runs 16 residues. Trimming took 0 bases from V and 4 from J, leaving 13 bases between them. For the CDR3, the DNA is TGTGCCAGCAGCTTAGAAGGGTGGGGCAGATACAATGAGCAGTTCTTC. Translated: CASSLEGWGRYNEQFF.

J is TRBJ2-5 and V is TRBV7-9; the match to TRBD2 covers 11 bases. The CDR3 spans 14 residues. Per germline, CDR1 SEHNR and CDR2 FQNEAQ (reference sequence). With V trimmed by 5 bases and J by 4 bases, 3 bases remained unmatched. This CDR3 is CASSPGTSGETQYF. The CDR3 DNA reads TGTGCCAGCAGCCCCGGGACTAGCGGAGAGACCCAGTACTTC.

This clone was detected many times. The chain combines TRBV29-1 with TRBJ2-2; TRBD1 is a possible D gene (5 bases). The CDR3 is 12 residues long. Germline CDR1 reads SQVTM; CDR2 reads ANQGSEA. V was pared by 5 bases and J by 7 bases, with 11 bases between. CDR3: CSVIGAGGELFF. The CDR3 DNA reads TGCAGCGTTATAGGGGCCGGCGGGGAGCTGTTTTTT.

The chain recombines TRBV6-5 with TRBJ1-4; D is ambiguous. Deletions cut 2 bases from V and 7 bases from J, with 11 bases between. The CDR3 runs 14 residues. From germline, CDR1 is MNHEY and CDR2 SVGAGI. For the CDR3, the DNA is TGTGCCAGCAGTTACCAGGCTGCTGGTGAAAAACTGTTTTTT. Its protein is CASSYQAAGEKLFF.

This chain uses TRBV5-6 with TRBJ1-5; 7 bases align to TRBD1. J was trimmed by 2 bases and V by 1 base; bases with no gene match: 6. The CDR3 totals 16 residues. The germline CDR1 and CDR2 sequences are SGHDT and YYEEEE. The CDR3 sequence is CASSLRPGTGNQPQHF. The DNA of the CDR3 is TGTGCCAGCAGCTTGCGGCCCGGGACAGGCAATCAGCCCCAGCATTTT.

V gene TRBV19 combines with J gene TRBJ1-1; 7 bases match TRBD1. This CDR3 is 14 amino acids long. Germline V gives CDR1 LNHDA, CDR2 SQIVND (reference sequence). The ends lost 4 bases at V and 6 bases at J; junction bases unmatched: 8. The CDR3 loop reads CASSRINRGSEAFF. The CDR3 DNA sequence: TGTGCCAGTAGTAGGATTAACAGGGGATCTGAAGCTTTCTTT.

V and J are TRBV4-3 and TRBJ2-1, with 11 positions matching TRBD2. CDR1 and CDR2 (germline): LGHNA, YSLEER. V trimming: 2 bases; J trimming: 8 bases; junction bases outside the gene matches: 8. CDR3 size: 16 residues. CDR3 sequence: CASSQTGTSGVDEQFF. CDR3 nucleotide sequence: TGCGCCAGCAGCCAAACCGGGACTAGCGGTGTTGATGAGCAGTTCTTC.

This clone has more than one count but fewer than ten. This chain connects TRBV28 to TRBJ1-1; D call uncertain. The germline V gene has CDR1 MDHEN and CDR2 SYDVKM. The CDR3 loop spans 11 amino acids. V lost 7 bases and J lost 4, with 7 bases in between. The CDR3 DNA reads as TGTGCCAGCAAGGAGGGCACTGAAGCTTTCTTT. This translates into CASKEGTEAFF.

This clone has only a few counts. The chain carries TRBV28 and TRBJ2-1, with a tentative D call TRBD1 (5 bases). V shed 8 bases and J shed 7 bases, with 15 bases lying between them. CDR1 and CDR2 (germline): MDHEN, SYDVKM. The CDR3 spans 13 residues. The CDR3 region has the DNA TGTGCCAGCTCCCTTGGTCAGGGAAATGAGCAGTTCTTC. This translates into CASSLGQGNEQFF.